This T cell receptor beta chain was sequenced during a study of blood T cell repertoires in COVID-19. Across the study: There were acute and convalescent COVID-19 samples, and they came from the United States, Italy and Spain. From T cells, B-cell-depleted T cells, or PBMCs came the material, which was cDNA or gDNA.

Sequenced by immunoSEQ multiplex PCR; TCRdb stores in-frame clones only, minus some. This sample has approximately 170,000 clones, with less than 85% found just once. V dropped 0 bases and J dropped 4 bases, with 11 bases sitting between them. The CDR3 is 15 amino acids. Germline loops: CDR1 SGDLS, CDR2 YYNGEE. The sample comprised peripheral blood. The clonotype originates from a woman aged 80 or over with active or convalescent COVID-19. This chain links TRBV9 with TRBJ2-1, with D possibly TRBD1 on 5 matching bases. CDR3 residues: CASSVGVGAYNEQFF. Here the CDR3 DNA reads TGTGCCAGCAGCGTAGGGGTTGGGGCTTACAATGAGCAGTTCTTC.